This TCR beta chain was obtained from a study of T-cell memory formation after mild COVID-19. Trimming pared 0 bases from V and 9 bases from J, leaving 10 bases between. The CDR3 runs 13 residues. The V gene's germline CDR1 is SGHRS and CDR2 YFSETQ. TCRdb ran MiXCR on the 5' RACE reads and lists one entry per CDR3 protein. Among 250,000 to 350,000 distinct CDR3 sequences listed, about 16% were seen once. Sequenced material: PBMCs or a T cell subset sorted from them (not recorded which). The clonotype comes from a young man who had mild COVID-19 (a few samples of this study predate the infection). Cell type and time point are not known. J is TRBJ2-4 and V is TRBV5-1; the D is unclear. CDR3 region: CASSLEPSGIQYF. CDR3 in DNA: TGCGCCAGCAGCTTGGAACCCTCGGGCATTCAGTACTTC.